Following are 2 T cell receptor beta chains from one sample sequenced in a study of OX40 agonist ivuxolimab in advanced cancers. Library creation used the immunoSEQ multiplex PCR assay. TCRdb limited this immuneACCESS table to in-frame rearrangements with V and J called. A share of clones is missing; checked studies link under half to unresolved V genes, and the rest is unexplained. The sample yields approximately 98,000 clones; approximately 90% were counted once. The ten largest clones add up to roughly 0.61% of the sample. This sample comprised CD4+ or CD8+ T cells sorted from blood, obtained in a trial of the OX40 agonist ivuxolimab. Receptors were obtained from an adult with an advanced solid tumor such as melanoma, head and neck, liver or kidney cancer.

This clone appeared a few times. The chain carries TRBV25-1 and TRBJ2-5; D uncertain. The CDR3 covers 15 residues. V lost 1 base and J 5 bases, leaving 14 bases between the germline ends. The germline V gene encodes CDR1 MGHDK and CDR2 SYGVNS. The CDR3 DNA reads TGTGCCAGCAGTGAATGGGTTGGACCGGCGGAGACCCAGTACTTC. Amino acids: CASSEWVGPAETQYF.

The chain recombines TRBV9 with TRBJ1-3; no reliable D call. CDR1 and CDR2 from the germline V gene are SGDLS and YYNGEE. The CDR3 has 15 residues. Deletions cut 0 bases from V and 1 base from J, with 8 bases between. The CDR3: CASSVDGVSGNTIYF. The CDR3, as DNA: TGTGCCAGCAGCGTAGACGGGGTTTCTGGAAACACCATATATTTT.